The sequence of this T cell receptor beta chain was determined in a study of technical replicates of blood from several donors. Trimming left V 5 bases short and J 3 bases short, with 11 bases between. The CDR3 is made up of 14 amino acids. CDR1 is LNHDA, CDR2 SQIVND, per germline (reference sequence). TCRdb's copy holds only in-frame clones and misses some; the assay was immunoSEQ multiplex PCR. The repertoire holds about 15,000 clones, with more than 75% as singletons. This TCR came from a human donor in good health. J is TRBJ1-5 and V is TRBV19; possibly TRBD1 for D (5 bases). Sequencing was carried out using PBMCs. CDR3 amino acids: CASSHQGTNQPQHF. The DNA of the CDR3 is TGTGCCAGTAGTCATCAGGGAACCAATCAGCCCCAGCATTTT.